A selection of T cell receptor beta chains follows, all from one sample in a study of beta chain features in type 1 diabetes. This table comes from immunoSEQ multiplex PCR, and its TCRdb copy is limited to in-frame clones, with some not included. The table records under 950,000 clones, 15% to 20% of them present only once. Sequenced sample: naive CD4+ T cells from blood. These receptors were taken from a young woman in good health. Both conserved end residues are part of each CDR3. The D gene is left open where the match is weak. Expanded clones get a size class; other rows say once, few or many, or leave the size out.

clone_size	v_call	j_call	d_call	cdr3_nt	cdr3_aa
few	TRBV5-4	TRBJ2-3	TRBD2	TGTGCCAGCAGCGTAGGACTAGCGGGAGGCCGGGGCACAGATACGCAGTATTTT	CASSVGLAGGRGTDTQYF
-	TRBV11-1	TRBJ2-2	-	TGTGCCAGCAGCTTATCCAGCGGAGGGAACACCGGGGAGCTGTTTTTT	CASSLSSGGNTGELFF
few	TRBV2	TRBJ2-6	-	TGTGCCAGCAGTCCCCGGAACAGGAGTATTTCTGGGGCCAACGTCCTGACTTTC	CASSPRNRSISGANVLTF
-	TRBV11-1	TRBJ1-6	-	TGTGCCAGCAGCGTCGACAGGAGTAATTCACCCCTCCACTTT	CASSVDRSNSPLHF
few	TRBV5-1	TRBJ2-3	TRBD1	TGCGCCAGCAGTGGGGGACAGGTCGAGACAGATACGCAGTATTTT	CASSGGQVETDTQYF
-	TRBV7-2	TRBJ2-1	-	TGTGCCAGCAGCTTAGTAGGCCAGGAACAGTTCTTC	CASSLVGQEQFF
-	TRBV7-2	TRBJ1-4	TRBD1	TGTGCCAGCAGCACAAGTCCTTTCAGGGGGGGAAATGAAAAACTGTTTTTT	CASSTSPFRGGNEKLFF
few	TRBV5-6	TRBJ2-1	TRBD2	TGTGCCAGCAGCTTAGCGGGGGCATTAGTCAATGAGCAGTTCTTC	CASSLAGALVNEQFF
-	TRBV9	TRBJ2-7	-	TGTGCCAGCAGCGCCCGGGACGATCGGTCCGAGCAGTACTTC	CASSARDDRSEQYF
-	TRBV10-3	TRBJ1-5	TRBD1	TGTGCCATCAGTGTTGGACAGGGGGCCAATCAGCCCCAGCATTTT	CAISVGQGANQPQHF
few	TRBV6-5	TRBJ2-1	TRBD2	TGTGCCAGCAGTGTTAGGACTAGCGGCTACAATGAGCAGTTCTTC	CASSVRTSGYNEQFF
-	TRBV18	TRBJ2-4	TRBD1	TGTGCCAGCTCACTCGGACAGGGTCGAGGCAAAAACATTCAGTACTTC	CASSLGQGRGKNIQYF
few	TRBV12-5	TRBJ2-1	-	TGTGCTAGTGGTTTGTCGAACAATGAGCAGTTCTTC	CASGLSNNEQFF
-	TRBV28	TRBJ1-5	-	TGTGCCAGCAGTTTACCCTATCAGCCCCAGCATTTT	CASSLPYQPQHF
few	TRBV13	TRBJ1-1	-	TGTGCCAGCAGCTTAGTTGGTATAGGATGGACTGAAGCTTTCTTT	CASSLVGIGWTEAFF